This T cell receptor (beta chain) was recovered during a study of blood T cells in healthy people across ages (dated by TCRdb to about 2015). Notes on the research overall: In model experiments, roughly one uniquely barcoded TCR beta cDNA molecule per two T cells was captured by template switching. Using deep sequencing normalized with unique cDNA molecular identifiers, the study measured how TCR beta repertoire diversity changes with age. The donors were divided into four age groups: young (average around 17 years), middle-aged (roughly 40), aged (62) and long-lived (82). To avoid experimental bias, donors of different ages were distributed randomly across sequencing lanes. Two additional independent replicas of 1 million unique cDNA reads from the same blood draw were analyzed for two donors (one aged 18 to 30 and one aged 80 or older).

Study-wide conclusions, independent of this receptor: Observed TCR beta diversity correlated strongly with the percentage of naive T cells measured by flow cytometry. Compared with the aged group, the long-lived group had more naive CD4+ T cells, fewer expanded clones and increased TCR diversity, suggesting age selection. Observed TCR beta diversity per million T cells fell roughly linearly with age, and a significant reduction was already apparent by age roughly 40. The CMV infection status of donors was not known, potentially confounding age-related changes in expanded clonotypes. Estimates of total diversity based on one million sequenced T cells were regarded as lower bounds and as underestimates. Conclusive comparison of naive and antigen-experienced compartments was prevented by the profiling of bulk unsorted PBMCs.

The sample holds a few counts of this clonotype. The specificity of this receptor is unknown. No base-level quality is on record; no much larger clone is a single base apart. The protocol used for the library was 5' RACE. TCRdb shows the sequencer as Illumina HiSeq 2500. The second PCR ran for about 7 to 11 cycles and used a J-beta primer mix along with a sample-barcoded 5' primer. A unique molecular identifier was introduced onto each TCR beta cDNA molecule by a template-switch 5' adaptor carrying 12 random nucleotides. Each sample yielded at least 2.5 million CDR3-containing paired-end reads. The Mint cDNA synthesis kit, primed by a TRBC-specific oligonucleotide, was used to synthesize first-strand cDNA from all RNA. Following uracil-DNA glycosylase treatment, a first 18-cycle PCR with universal primers M1SS and BC2_uni_R was performed on all cDNA. On the study's bioinformatics: Each sample was normalized by randomly selecting 1 million high-quality reads, each carrying a distinct molecular identifier. Reads sharing molecular identifiers were discarded rather than binned into consensus sequences. MiTCR, set to a Q25 quality threshold and the strictest error-elimination algorithm, was used for CDR3 identification, clonotype clustering and error correction. A nonparametric unseen species model using Euler transformation provided a lower-bound estimate of total TCR beta diversity. TCRdb trimmed public reads at Q25 via fastp, called clones via MiXCR and kept in-frame beta chains. Every entry covers one CDR3 protein and lists the most common genes and DNA from its rows. Here the V and J calls rest on TCRdb's processing, not on the authors' analysis. The sample table contains about 680,000 distinct CDR3 sequences; only one count was recorded for around 45% of them. In total, the top ten clones hold 30% to 40% of the sample.

Systemically healthy Caucasian individuals from Russia, 35 to 50 in total and aged about 6 to 90 years, were included as donors. Ten milliliters of peripheral blood were drawn from each donor into EDTA-treated Vacutainer tubes. Ficoll-Paque density-gradient centrifugation was used to isolate PBMCs, with at least 7 million per sample. Trizol reagent was used to extract total RNA from the PBMCs, yielding at least 6 micrograms per sample. For every donor, an aliquot of PBMCs went through flow cytometry to measure the percentages of naive CD45RAhigh/CD27high T cells. In the germline V gene (reference sequence), CDR1 corresponds to LNHNV and CDR2 to YYDKDF. The CDR3 starts with the cysteine, ends with the phenylalanine, and has 12 residues. Just CDR3 DNA is preserved here, 36 bases in frame from base 1. Trimming costs V 9 bases and J 8 bases, and their ends lie 14 bases apart.

The clonotype originates from a woman between 55 and 75 years old in good health. The chain is assembled from TRBV15 and TRBJ1-5, and possibly TRBD1, on 5 matching bases. Sequenced material: blood. The sequenced DNA is TGTGCCACTGACGGGGGTTTGAAGCCCCAGCATTTT. This sequence encodes CATDGGLKPQHF.